Listed here is a single T cell receptor (beta chain). What it binds is not known. Alongside blood RNA obtained from unsorted whole blood, germline DNA was also extracted. Roughly 4.1 milliliters of peripheral blood were drawn presurgically. TCR beta cDNA came from approximately 0.55 ug total RNA, primed with a constant-region primer. Library construction for TCR beta comprised three nested multiplex PCR rounds performed with slightly modified ARM-PCR. Each of the first two PCR rounds ran 9 to 11 cycles with TRBV1-TRBV30 forward and C-beta reverse primers. A single record per CDR3 protein comes from TCRdb applying MiXCR to the multiplex PCR reads. The table includes some 190,000 distinct CDR3 sequences, 50% to 75% detected once. The V gene end was trimmed by 4 bases and the J gene end by 7 bases; junction bases not matched to a gene: 10. The germline V gene encodes CDR1 SGHNT and CDR2 YYREEE (reference sequence). CDR3 length equals 15 residues.

These data are taken from a study of tumor-infiltrating lymphocytes in primary liver carcinoma. About the research overall: All lesions had stage T1-T3 N0M0 and 4.2 to 10 cm widths. In every tissue type, samples returned a similar yield of roughly 3.65 to 7.5 million productive TCRbeta reads.

Study outcomes and limitations: It was in tumors, not blood, that the top-250-clone fraction was significantly higher (p = 0.039).

Sequenced: peripheral blood. The chain recombines TRBV5-4 with TRBJ1-2, with 10 nucleotides matching TRBD1. This sequence originates from a man in his forties with primary liver carcinoma and hepatitis B virus infection. Written as DNA, the CDR3 is TGTGCCAGCAGCCACCCCGGGACAGGGGCGGGTGGCTACACCTTC. This sequence encodes CASSHPGTGAGGYTF.